These 18 T cell receptor beta chains were all obtained from the same sample, sequenced in a study of blood T cell repertoires in COVID-19. TCRdb keeps only in-frame clones here, not all; method: immunoSEQ multiplex PCR. The sample includes some 400,000 clones, approximately 87% of them seen just once. Sequencing input: PBMCs or T cells enriched from blood (not recorded which). All receptors come from a man younger than 45 who had recovered from COVID-19.

Here the CDR3 reads CASSQRNNQPQHF. CDR3 in DNA: TGTGCCAGCAGCCAACGTAACAATCAGCCCCAGCATTTT. This chain joins TRBV3-1 (or the pseudogene TRBV3-2) and TRBJ1-5, with D unclear. The CDR3 is 13 amino acids. Germline V gene sequence: CDR1 LGHDT, CDR2 YNNKEL (reference sequence). V dropped 2 bases and J dropped 3 bases, with 5 bases sitting between them.

This chain connects TRBV6-5 to TRBJ1-2; no clear D gene. This CDR3 spans 13 amino acids. V lost 5 bases, J lost 2 bases, and 9 bases lay in between. CDR1 MNHEY and CDR2 SVGAGI come from the germline V gene. CDR3 sequence (DNA): TGTGCCAGCAGTCTCACACCAAACTATGGCTACACCTTC. Protein: CASSLTPNYGYTF.

The genes are TRBV7-3 and TRBJ1-1; D might be TRBD1 (5 bases). This CDR3 region has 13 residues. Trimming took off 0 bases at V and 8 bases at J, with 10 bases between the two ends. Germline CDR1 is SGHTA and CDR2 is FQGTGA. The CDR3 sequence is CASSLTGGLEAFF. DNA for the CDR3: TGTGCCAGCAGCTTAACTGGGGGACTGGAAGCTTTCTTT.

The chain uses TRBV3-1 (or the pseudogene TRBV3-2) and TRBJ1-6, with D possibly being TRBD1 (6 bases). The CDR3 sequence is 17 residues long. V lost 0 bases to trimming and J lost 4 bases, with 13 bases between them. The germline CDR1 and CDR2 sequences are LGHDT and YNNKEL (reference sequence). The CDR3 nucleotides are TGTGCCAGCAGCCAAGAAGGTGGGGGCTTATATAATTCACCCCTCCACTTT. It is translated as CASSQEGGGLYNSPLHF.

Turning to this clone: This clone may be a read error of a much larger clone one base away. This same CDR3 is encoded by further DNA sequences in the sample. The chain recombines TRBV30 with TRBJ1-6; D ambiguous. The CDR3 totals 13 residues. Germline V lookup: CDR1 GTSNPN, CDR2 SVGIG (reference sequence). The V and J ends lost 4 bases and 0 bases respectively, with 4 bases between them. The CDR3 sequence: CAWTGSYNSPLHF. CDR3 DNA: TGTGCCTGGACGGGCTCCTATAATTCACCCCTCCACTTT.

The chain has TRBV15 and TRBJ2-3; 10 bases agree with TRBD1. This CDR3 comprises 14 residues. Germline V gives CDR1 LNHNV, CDR2 YYDKDF (reference sequence). V gave up 3 bases and J gave up 6 bases; unmatched junction bases: 3. DNA for the CDR3: TGTGCCACCAGCAGGGACAGGGGGTATGATACGCAGTATTTT. As protein: CATSRDRGYDTQYF.

The CDR3 DNA is TGTGCCAGCAGCCGACAGGAAGCCGAGCCCCAGCATTTT. It specifies CASSRQEAEPQHF. This chain connects TRBV7-2 to TRBJ1-5; possible D gene TRBD1, 6 bases. Germline-derived CDR1 and CDR2 are SGHTA and FQGNSA. V lost 5 bases and J 8 bases, leaving 13 bases between the germline ends. The CDR3 extends over 13 amino acids.

The gene calls are TRBV4-3 and TRBJ1-1; 8 bases agree with TRBD1. The ends lost 4 bases at V and 5 bases at J; junction bases unmatched: 9. The V gene's germline CDR1 is LGHNA and CDR2 YSLEER. CDR3 length: 15 amino acids. CDR3 sequence: CASSPATGGRTEAFF. CDR3 coding DNA: TGCGCCAGCAGCCCCGCAACAGGGGGTCGGACTGAAGCTTTCTTT.

This chain connects TRBV19 to TRBJ1-2, with TRBD1 identical over 8 bases. V lost 5 bases to trimming and J lost 4 bases; unmatched junction nucleotides: 3. Germline V lookup: CDR1 LNHDA, CDR2 SQIVND (reference sequence). CDR3 length equals 13 residues. CDR3 DNA sequence: TGTGCCAGTAGTCCAGGGGGCGTCTATGGCTACACCTTC. Its protein product is CASSPGGVYGYTF.

On this clone: Other DNA sequences in the sample encode the same CDR3. The chain recombines TRBV5-1 with TRBJ1-2; 9 bases line up with TRBD1. The germline V gene has CDR1 SGHRS and CDR2 YFSETQ. The CDR3 runs 13 residues. V shed 4 bases and J 6 bases; nucleotides not matched to a gene: 4. CDR3 in amino acids: CASSPGQGHGYTF. Written as DNA, the CDR3 is TGCGCCAGCAGCCCCGGACAGGGGCATGGCTACACCTTC.

Notes on this clone: The DNA is left out, because the CDR3 cannot be placed on it with certainty; the CDR3 is given as TCRdb lists it. This chain joins TRBV19 and TRBJ1-3. Termini included, the CDR3 measures 16 amino acids. Germline lookup yields CDR1 LNHDA and CDR2 SQIVND (reference sequence). The CDR3 here is CASTSGFDPSGNTIYF.

The CDR3 DNA sequence: TGTGCCAGCAGTGAATCGGACAGGGCCGCCGGGGAGCTGTTTTTT. The encoded protein is CASSESDRAAGELFF. This sequence joins TRBV6-1 and TRBJ2-2, with TRBD1 matching 8 bases. The V and J ends lost 2 bases and 6 bases, in that order; junction bases with no gene match: 5. The CDR3 has 15 residues. From germline, CDR1 is MNHNS and CDR2 SASEGT.

The chain uses TRBV6-1 and TRBJ2-2, with TRBD2 matching 9 bases. The germline V gene encodes CDR1 MNHNS and CDR2 SASEGT. V was clipped by 0 bases and J by 3 bases; unmatched bases: 5. The CDR3 runs 17 residues. CDR3 coding DNA: TGTGCCAGCAGTGAAGCGTGGACTAGCGTCGACACCGGGGAGCTGTTTTTT. This sequence encodes CASSEAWTSVDTGELFF.

This clone is a singleton in its sample. This sequence joins TRBV19 and TRBJ2-3; 9 nucleotides agree with TRBD1. Trimming cost V 5 bases and J 5 bases; bases outside gene matches: 8. Germline V gene lookup returns CDR1 LNHDA and CDR2 SQIVND (reference sequence). This CDR3 region has 15 residues. The CDR3 DNA follows: TGTGCCAGTAGTTCCTACGGGACAGGGCAAGATACGCAGTATTTT. Translation: CASSSYGTGQDTQYF.

This chain uses TRBV7-2 with TRBJ1-4, with TRBD1 identical over 8 bases. This CDR3 spans 14 amino acids. Trimming took 5 bases from V and 6 from J; bases not matched to a gene: 5. Germline V gene lookup returns CDR1 SGHTA and CDR2 FQGNSA. The CDR3 sequence: CASSQDRVDEKLFF. In DNA, the CDR3 is TGTGCCAGCAGCCAGGACAGGGTTGATGAAAAACTGTTTTTT. Looking up the rest from reference TRBV7-2 and TRBJ1-4 gives the full variable domain: GAGVSQSPSNKVTEKGKDVELRCDPISGHTALYWYRQSLGQGLEFLIYFQGNSAPDKSGLPSDRFSAERTGGSVSTLTIQRTQQEDSAVYLCASSQDRVDEKLFFGSGTQLSVL.

The chain links TRBV4-2 to TRBJ2-7, with 7 bases fitting TRBD2. Unmatched junction bases numbered 11, after V lost 3 bases and J lost 6 bases. The CDR3 covers 15 residues. CDR1 and CDR2 from the germline V gene are LGHNA and YNFKEQ. The CDR3 spells CASSQGQGLVGEQYF. CDR3 nucleotide sequence: TGTGCCAGCAGCCAGGGCCAAGGACTAGTAGGCGAGCAGTACTTC.

The chain carries TRBV11-2 and TRBJ2-3; 9 nucleotides line up with TRBD1. CDR1 and CDR2 from the germline V gene are SGHAT and FQNNGV. The CDR3 spans 14 residues. Losses at the gene ends were 4 bases for V and 1 base for J; bases not matched to a gene: 0. The CDR3 DNA is TGTGCCAGCAGCTGGACAGGGGGCACAGATACGCAGTATTTT. Its protein is CASSWTGGTDTQYF.

The chain is built from TRBV7-6 and TRBJ2-7, with 7 positions matching TRBD2. The length of the CDR3 is 14 residues. Germline trimming cut 1 base from V and 2 bases from J; bases unmatched to any gene: 2. Germline lookup yields CDR1 SGHVS and CDR2 FNYEAQ. The CDR3 protein is CASSLGGGPYEQYF. CDR3 bases: TGTGCCAGCAGCTTAGGGGGAGGGCCCTACGAGCAGTACTTC.